This section outlines one T cell receptor (beta chain) sequence together with its context. Antigen: not known. The CDR3 runs to 13 residues. From germline, CDR1 is DFQATT and CDR2 SNEGSKA (reference sequence). The V and J ends lost 3 bases and 5 bases respectively, with 12 bases between them. With the Oncomine TCR Beta short-read assay, DNA from cultured CD4+ T cells was sequenced. TCRdb used MiXCR to reprocess the PCR reads, holding one entry per CDR3 protein. The sample includes approximately 20,000 distinct CDR3 sequences, around 40% of them seen just once. Treatment of the sample: roughly ten-day PBMC culture with coronavirus spike peptide pools or control peptides (ViraFEST assay). This specimen belongs to a study of vaccination and CD4 T cells after COVID-19. About the research overall: Convalescent donors were composed of six males and four females, of whom two were Hispanic. The authors used overlapping spike peptides from SARS-CoV-2, HCoV-NL63, HCoV-OC43 and HCoV-229E to stimulate cells. Findings and caveats of the study: No early post-infection timepoints were studied, and convalescent patients studied were relatively few.

Here the sequenced sample was CD4+ T cells from blood, cultured in vitro, taken before SARS-CoV-2 vaccination. The TCR comes from a human donor who had recovered from COVID-19. This chain joins TRBV20-1 and TRBJ2-3, with D unresolved. CDR3 bases: TGCAGTGCTAGCATACCCGTTGGAGATACGCAGTATTTT. Translating gives CSASIPVGDTQYF.